Below, 29 T cell receptor beta chains from the same sample are listed, as sequenced in a study of T cell repertoires in cytomegalovirus infection. For these receptors, no antigen is known. TCRdb processed the reads anew with MiXCR; each CDR3 protein has one entry. The table lists around 25,000 distinct CDR3 sequences, roughly 20% of them singletons. Source: CD8+ T cells from cultured PBMCs, taken from culture after CMV antigen stimulation. These TCRs come from a human donor in good health (CMV status not recorded). Some clones in this sample may be carry-over from other donors' samples.

V usage is TRBV4-3 and J usage is TRBJ2-6; D possibly corresponds to TRBD2 (5 bases). The V gene's germline CDR1 is LGHNA and CDR2 YSLEER. The CDR3 is made up of 15 amino acids. The V end was cut by 1 base, the J end by 6 bases, with 10 bases between. As DNA, the CDR3 is TGCGCCAGCAGCCAAGTGCGGGCGGAGGCCAACGTCCTGACTTTC. The encoded protein is CASSQVRAEANVLTF.

The sample holds many counts of this clonotype. The chain uses TRBV7-6 and TRBJ2-7; possibly TRBD2 for D (6 bases). The V end was cut by 4 bases, the J end by 7 bases, with 20 bases between. In germline, CDR1 is SGHVS, CDR2 FNYEAQ. CDR3 length: 15 amino acids. For the CDR3, the DNA is TGTGCCAGCAGCTCGCGCGGGGTAGACCACGGAGAGCAGTACTTC. The encoded protein is CASSSRGVDHGEQYF.

The chain has TRBV9 and TRBJ1-3, with D unclear. Germline CDR1 is SGDLS and CDR2 is YYNGEE. Trimming removed 0 bases from V and 0 bases from J, with 7 bases in between. The CDR3 extends over 15 amino acids. Here the CDR3 reads CASSVGGVSGNTIYF. For the CDR3, the DNA is TGTGCCAGCAGCGTAGGTGGAGTCTCTGGAAACACCATATATTTT.

The J gene is TRBJ2-2, the V gene TRBV6-2 or TRBV6-3, with 7 bases that match TRBD2. CDR3 size: 17 residues. Losses at the gene ends were 7 bases for V and 0 bases for J; bases not matched to a gene: 11. Germline CDR1 and CDR2: MNHEY and SVGEGT. The DNA of the CDR3 is TGTGCCAGCAACCTCAAAATTGGGACTACGAACACCGGGGAGCTGTTTTTT. It is translated as CASNLKIGTTNTGELFF.

This rearrangement joins TRBV6-6 to TRBJ1-5, with 11 bases that match TRBD1. Germline V gives CDR1 MNHNY, CDR2 SVGAGI (reference sequence). V was pared by 5 bases and J by 3 bases, with 18 bases of the junction left unmatched. The CDR3 loop spans 20 amino acids. CDR3: CASSHTVPLPGQGDNQPQHF. DNA of the CDR3: TGTGCCAGCAGTCACACGGTCCCTCTTCCGGGACAGGGGGACAATCAGCCCCAGCATTTT.

This chain joins TRBV15 and TRBJ1-2; a possible D gene is TRBD1 (5 bases). The CDR3 is made up of 17 amino acids. Trimming took off 0 bases at V and 4 bases at J, with 18 bases between the two ends. Germline V CDR1 and CDR2: LNHNV, YYDKDF (reference sequence). Here the CDR3 reads CATSRDTTETLSYGYTF. CDR3 nucleotides: TGTGCCACCAGCAGAGATACGACAGAGACCCTTTCCTATGGCTACACCTTC.

This clonotype occurred many times. The chain is built from TRBV27 and TRBJ2-7; D might be TRBD1 (6 bases). CDR1 is MNHEY, CDR2 SMNVEV, per germline (reference sequence). The CDR3 has 13 residues. The ends were cut back, 3 bases at V and 6 bases at J, with 12 bases in the middle. The chain's CDR3 is CASSFGQNAEQYF. In nucleotides, the CDR3 is TGTGCCAGCAGTTTTGGACAGAACGCCGAGCAGTACTTC.

The chain couples TRBV7-2 to TRBJ2-7, with D perhaps matching TRBD2 (6 bases). CDR3 size: 12 residues. Deletions cut 4 bases from V and 5 bases from J, with 9 bases between. In germline, CDR1 is SGHTA, CDR2 FQGNSA. The CDR3 DNA sequence: TGTGCCAGCAGCTGGGGAGGAGACGAGCAGTACTTC. It codes for CASSWGGDEQYF. The full variable domain, in which reference TRBV7-2 and TRBJ2-7 provide the parts outside the CDR3, is GAGVSQSPSNKVTEKGKDVELRCDPISGHTALYWYRQSLGQGLEFLIYFQGNSAPDKSGLPSDRFSAERTGGSVSTLTIQRTQQEDSAVYLCASSWGGDEQYFGPGTRLTVT.

There are many counts of this clonotype. The chain carries TRBV6-1 and TRBJ1-1; a weak D match, TRBD1 (5 bases). Trimming removed 5 bases at V and 1 base at J, with 11 bases between. The CDR3 consists of 14 residues. Germline CDR1 reads MNHNS; CDR2 reads SASEGT. The CDR3 DNA is TGTGCCAGCAGTAAACAGGTTGAGAACACTGAAGCTTTCTTT. Encoded protein: CASSKQVENTEAFF.

For this clonotype: One end of the junction does not line up with germline, which may come from a read error. The gene calls are TRBV15 and TRBJ2-1, with 8 bases aligning to TRBD1. Germline V gene lookup returns CDR1 LNHNV and CDR2 YYDKDF (reference sequence). CDR3 length: 15 amino acids. In DNA form, the CDR3 reads TGTGCCACCAGCCGAGACAGGGGAGTCTACAATGAGCAGTTCTTC. This gives the protein CATSRDRGVYNEQFF.

This clonotype was observed a few times. V gene TRBV7-8 combines with J gene TRBJ2-7; 9 nucleotides line up with TRBD2. Germline CDR1 SGHVS, CDR2 FQNEAQ. V trimming: 6 bases; J trimming: 6 bases; junction bases outside the gene matches: 9. The CDR3 sequence is 14 residues long. In DNA, the CDR3 is TGTGCCAGCAGTCACTTGGGACTAGCCGCCGAGCAGTACTTC. This sequence encodes CASSHLGLAAEQYF.

The V and J genes are TRBV7-9 and TRBJ2-7, with 9 bases lining up with TRBD1. The V segment lost 3 bases and the J segment 3 bases; nucleotides outside the gene matches: 18. The CDR3 has 19 residues. Germline V gives CDR1 SEHNR, CDR2 FQNEAQ (reference sequence). CDR3 loop: CASSFPDRGAGRPFYEQYF. The CDR3 DNA reads TGTGCCAGCAGCTTCCCGGACAGGGGAGCGGGCCGTCCGTTCTACGAGCAGTACTTC.

This chain uses TRBV28 with TRBJ1-5, with D unresolved. V shed 2 bases and J shed 7 bases, with 9 bases lying between them. Germline CDR1 is MDHEN and CDR2 is SYDVKM. CDR3 size: 13 residues. The CDR3 nucleotides are TGTGCCAGCAGTTTACCCTTAAGGCAGCCCCAGCATTTT. Translation gives CASSLPLRQPQHF.

The chain recombines TRBV7-6 with TRBJ1-1; the match to TRBD1 covers 7 bases. J gave up 4 bases and V 5 bases, and 16 bases lay outside the gene matches. The germline CDR1 and CDR2 sequences are SGHVS and FNYEAQ. The CDR3 covers 17 residues. The CDR3 sequence: CASSTDREGRGGTEAFF. CDR3 nucleotide sequence: TGTGCCAGCAGCACCGACAGGGAAGGTCGCGGGGGCACTGAAGCTTTCTTT.

This clonotype was counted between two and nine times. Relative to the germline gene, one junction end is altered; a read error may explain this. The gene calls are TRBV2 and TRBJ1-3; 7 bases align to TRBD1. The V gene's germline CDR1 is SNHLY and CDR2 FYNNEI. The CDR3 is 16 residues long. The CDR3 is CASSERDRFSGNTIYF. CDR3 coding DNA: TGTGCTAGCAGTGAGAGGGACAGATTCTCTGGAAACACCATATATTTT.

The chain uses TRBV2 and TRBJ1-5; no clear D gene. Trimming removed 2 bases from V and 0 bases from J, with 8 bases in between. This CDR3 region has 15 residues. Per the germline V gene, CDR1 is SNHLY and CDR2 is FYNNEI. CDR3 coding DNA: TGTGCCAGCAGTGAACGGCGGAATAGCAATCAGCCCCAGCATTTT. This encodes CASSERRNSNQPQHF.

The chain carries TRBV25-1 and TRBJ1-1, with D uncertain. In germline, CDR1 is MGHDK, CDR2 SYGVNS. V was shortened by 4 bases and J by 1 base, with 10 bases between the two germline ends. The CDR3 has 14 amino acids. The CDR3 bases are TGTGCCAGCAGTGTCTCGGACGGGAACACTGAAGCTTTCTTT. Its translation is CASSVSDGNTEAFF.

This clonotype occurred many times. The chain combines TRBV6-1 with TRBJ1-1, with 7 bases that match TRBD1. V shed 6 bases, J shed 2 bases, and the junction held 3 bases outside the gene matches. The length of the CDR3 is 13 residues. CDR1 MNHNS and CDR2 SASEGT come from the germline V gene. The CDR3 sequence is CASSSGGNTEAFF. Here the CDR3 DNA reads TGTGCCAGCAGCTCAGGGGGAAACACTGAAGCTTTCTTT.

The rearrangement uses TRBV20-1 and TRBJ2-2; 11 positions match TRBD2. The length of the CDR3 is 17 residues. Germline loops: CDR1 DFQATT, CDR2 SNEGSKA (reference sequence). V lost 2 bases to trimming and J lost 3 bases; unmatched junction nucleotides: 8. The CDR3 protein is CSARTLSGGDYTGELFF. Written as DNA, the CDR3 is TGCAGTGCTAGAACGCTTAGCGGGGGGGATTACACCGGGGAGCTGTTTTTT.

The CDR3 is CASSYPPDRGSGELFF. CDR3 coding DNA: TGTGCCAGCAGTTACCCTCCTGACAGGGGATCCGGGGAGCTGTTTTTT. The chain joins TRBV6-6 to TRBJ2-2; TRBD1 aligns across 8 bases. Germline V gives CDR1 MNHNY, CDR2 SVGAGI (reference sequence). This CDR3 comprises 16 residues. V dropped 2 bases and J dropped 6; count of bases not matched to a gene: 8.

This chain joins TRBV12-3 or TRBV12-4 and TRBJ2-2; D is unclear. This CDR3 is built from 13 residues. V was trimmed by 2 bases and J by 2 bases, leaving 3 bases between them. The CDR3 is CASSLSNTGELFF. The CDR3, as DNA: TGTGCCAGCAGTTTATCTAACACCGGGGAGCTGTTTTTT.

The chain links TRBV20-1 to TRBJ2-1, with D possibly called TRBD1 or TRBD2 (5 bases each). Germline loops: CDR1 DFQATT, CDR2 SNEGSKA (reference sequence). The CDR3 covers 12 residues. Trimming shortened V by 7 bases and J by 3 bases, and 10 bases separated the two germline ends. DNA of the CDR3: TGCAGTGTCTTGGGGGACTACAATGAGCAGTTCTTC. Amino acid sequence: CSVLGDYNEQFF.

As to this clonotype: A single base separates this from a much larger clone, so it may be a read error. The rearrangement links TRBV6-1 to TRBJ2-5; no clear D. The CDR3 runs 13 residues. Germline values: CDR1 MNHNS, CDR2 SASEGT. The chain's CDR3 is CANSGGVTETQYF. In DNA, the CDR3 is TGTGCCAACAGTGGTGGGGTCACGGAGACCCAGTACTTC.

The chain recombines TRBV27 with TRBJ1-1; D gene ambiguous. CDR1 is MNHEY, CDR2 SMNVEV, per germline (reference sequence). V shed 8 bases and J shed 0 bases, with 13 bases lying between them. This CDR3 contains 14 residues. The CDR3 loop reads CASRGFLMNTEAFF. For the CDR3, the DNA is TGTGCCAGCCGGGGATTCCTCATGAACACTGAAGCTTTCTTT.

Many counts were recorded for this clonotype. The V gene is TRBV7-2, the J gene TRBJ1-1; the match to TRBD1 covers 9 bases. This CDR3 has 15 amino acids. The germline CDR1 and CDR2 sequences are SGHTA and FQGNSA. The trim removed 4 bases at V and 4 bases at J, leaving 7 bases unmatched. This CDR3 is CASSSPGQGGTEAFF. The CDR3 DNA is TGTGCCAGCAGCTCCCCGGGACAGGGTGGCACTGAAGCTTTCTTT.

In this sample, this clonotype turned up a few times. The chain has TRBV6-6 and TRBJ1-1; D gene ambiguous. Germline V lookup: CDR1 MNHNY, CDR2 SVGAGI (reference sequence). V was pared by 2 bases and J by 4 bases, with 17 bases between. CDR3 length: 16 residues. This chain's CDR3 is CASSYPSSGRITEAFF. As DNA, the CDR3 is TGTGCCAGCAGTTACCCCTCTTCTGGCCGGATCACTGAAGCTTTCTTT.

This clonotype has only one observation. V usage is TRBV15 and J usage is TRBJ2-1; 13 bases align to TRBD2. Germline values: CDR1 LNHNV, CDR2 YYDKDF (reference sequence). Trimming took 3 bases from V and 4 from J; bases not matched to a gene: 9. CDR3 size: 18 residues. CDR3 bases: TGTGCCACCAGCAGGGGACTAGCGGGGACACCTTATTACAATGAGCAGTTCTTC. Its translation: CATSRGLAGTPYYNEQFF.

V gene TRBV4-1 combines with J gene TRBJ2-5; D perhaps matches TRBD2 (6 bases). Germline lookup yields CDR1 MGHRA and CDR2 YSYEKL. The CDR3 loop spans 14 amino acids. Between the trimmed V and J ends, which lost 0 bases and 5 bases, there was a span of 10 bases. CDR3 residues: CASSQEGSGETQYF. The CDR3 DNA sequence: TGCGCCAGCAGCCAAGAGGGCAGCGGGGAGACCCAGTACTTC.

This clonotype occurred a few times. This chain connects TRBV6-4 to TRBJ2-3; 7 bases match TRBD1. The length of the CDR3 is 15 residues. Germline V gene data show CDR1 as MRHNA and CDR2 as SNTAGT. V gave up 2 bases and J gave up 5 bases; unmatched junction bases: 7. CDR3: CASSDHEGGVDTQYF. CDR3 in DNA: TGTGCCAGCAGTGACCACGAAGGGGGCGTAGATACGCAGTATTTT.